The 32 T cell receptor beta chains below were found in one sample sequenced in a study of shared clonotypes between healthy human individuals. Repertoires were generated with immunoSEQ multiplex PCR, while TCRdb's copy carries only in-frame clones and drops some. The sample lists about 2.4 million clones, 80% to 95% seen once, with more than 0.35% in the top ten. Source material: naive CD4+ T cells from PBMCs. Subset denoted: CD45RA+ positively selected. These receptors came from a man aged 18 to 35 in good health. Some clones in this sample may be carry-over from other donors' samples.

The genes are TRBV28 and TRBJ1-2; the match to TRBD1 covers 10 bases. Germline V gene data show CDR1 as MDHEN and CDR2 as SYDVKM. There are 16 residues in the CDR3. The V and J ends lost 2 bases and 3 bases, in that order; junction bases with no gene match: 6. CDR3 nucleotides: TGTGCCAGCAGTTTAGTGACAGGGGGCGCTCACTATGGCTACACCTTC. Its translation: CASSLVTGGAHYGYTF.

This clone was counted between two and nine times. The chain joins TRBV7-3 to TRBJ1-1, with unresolved D. Trimming removed 6 bases from V and 4 bases from J, with 12 bases in between. CDR1 and CDR2 (germline): SGHTA, FQGTGA. This CDR3 is 13 amino acids long. This CDR3 reads CASSRDRSTEAFF. Written as DNA, the CDR3 is TGTGCCAGCAGTCGCGACCGGTCCACTGAAGCTTTCTTT.

This chain uses TRBV5-1 with TRBJ1-1; the D gene is possibly TRBD1 (6 bases). The CDR3 contains 15 residues. Germline CDR1 reads SGHRS; CDR2 reads YFSETQ. With 4 bases removed from V and 7 bases from J, the gap between germline ends came to 20 bases. The CDR3 DNA reads TGCGCCAGCAGCCCAAGACTCCCGGGACACAATGAAGCTTTCTTT. It specifies CASSPRLPGHNEAFF.

The rearrangement joins TRBV5-1 to TRBJ2-1; 11 bases map to TRBD2. J was trimmed by 9 bases and V by 4 bases; bases with no gene match: 6. This CDR3 contains 14 residues. Looked up from germline, CDR1 is SGHRS and CDR2 is YFSETQ. CDR3 in amino acids: CASSLILAGGEQFF. CDR3 in DNA: TGCGCCAGCAGCCTGATCCTAGCGGGAGGTGAGCAGTTCTTC.

The chain joins TRBV25-1 to TRBJ1-5; D is ambiguous. Trimming removed 3 bases from V and 1 base from J, with 4 bases in between. Germline V gene lookup returns CDR1 MGHDK and CDR2 SYGVNS. The CDR3 is 13 amino acids. CDR3 in amino acids: CASSDPSNQPQHF. As DNA, the CDR3 is TGTGCCAGCAGTGACCCCAGCAATCAGCCCCAGCATTTT.

The sample holds one count of this clone. The rearrangement links TRBV13 to TRBJ2-5; 15 bases map to TRBD2. V shed 0 bases, J shed 5 bases, and the junction held 4 bases outside the gene matches. The V gene's germline CDR1 is PRHDT and CDR2 FYEKMQ (reference sequence). The CDR3 covers 17 residues. CDR3 region: CASSLGGGTSGRETQYF. Here the CDR3 DNA reads TGTGCCAGCAGCTTAGGAGGAGGGACTAGCGGGAGGGAGACCCAGTACTTC.

The chain combines TRBV2 with TRBJ2-2; the D gene is possibly TRBD1 (6 bases). In germline, CDR1 is SNHLY, CDR2 FYNNEI. The CDR3 runs 14 residues. Trimming removed 6 bases at V and 4 bases at J, with 12 bases between. The DNA for the CDR3 is TGTGCCAGCAGCAACAGGGTAGGCACCGGGGAGCTGTTTTTT. As protein: CASSNRVGTGELFF.

V is TRBV28 and J is TRBJ2-2; D is undetermined. CDR1 is MDHEN and CDR2 is SYDVKM in the germline V gene. The CDR3 has 15 amino acids. The V gene lost 5 bases and the J gene lost 9 bases, with 19 bases spanning the gap. CDR3 sequence: CASSLDKDAPRELFF. CDR3 sequence (DNA): TGTGCCAGCAGTCTAGATAAAGATGCCCCCCGGGAGCTGTTTTTT.

The chain carries TRBV19 and TRBJ2-7, with D tentatively TRBD2 (6 bases). Trimming shortened V by 3 bases and J by 3 bases, and 12 bases separated the two germline ends. Germline assignment: CDR1 LNHDA and CDR2 SQIVND (reference sequence). The CDR3 consists of 14 residues. CDR3: CASSIGGKVYEQYF. CDR3 DNA sequence: TGTGCCAGTAGTATTGGCGGGAAGGTCTACGAGCAGTACTTC.

The genes are TRBV11-1 and TRBJ2-3; TRBD2 might be the D (6 bases). There are 15 residues in the CDR3. V was clipped by 1 base and J by 5 bases, with 13 bases between them. Germline V CDR1 and CDR2: SGHAT, FQDESV (reference sequence). The CDR3 loop is CASSLVGGAGDTQYF. The CDR3 DNA reads TGTGCCAGCAGCTTAGTTGGGGGAGCGGGAGATACGCAGTATTTT.

Of note for this clone: This sample includes further DNA sequences coding for the same CDR3. The chain is built from TRBV6-5 and TRBJ1-5, with 7 nucleotides matching TRBD1. The V gene's germline CDR1 is MNHEY and CDR2 SVGAGI. CDR3 size: 15 residues. V lost 0 bases and J lost 2; bases outside the gene matches: 1. CDR3 in amino acids: CASSYSGTGNQPQHF. The DNA of the CDR3 is TGTGCCAGCAGTTACTCGGGGACAGGCAATCAGCCCCAGCATTTT.

V gene TRBV6-5 combines with J gene TRBJ2-1; TRBD2 matches at 8 bases. This CDR3 region has 13 residues. In germline, CDR1 is MNHEY, CDR2 SVGAGI. V shed 6 bases, J shed 5 bases, and the junction held 3 bases outside the gene matches. The CDR3 DNA reads TGTGCCAGCAGGCAAGCGGGAGACAATGAGCAGTTCTTC. Its translation is CASRQAGDNEQFF.

The rearrangement links TRBV6-5 to TRBJ1-3; D perhaps matches TRBD1 (6 bases). Germline V gives CDR1 MNHEY, CDR2 SVGAGI. Trimming removed 5 bases at V and 4 bases at J, with 15 bases between. The CDR3 consists of 15 residues. For the CDR3, the DNA is TGTGCCAGCAGTGCTACGGGGGCTGGCGGAAACACCATATATTTT. It translates to CASSATGAGGNTIYF.

Here the CDR3 DNA reads TGTGCCAGCAGCCCACTTGGGGGTCAAACTAGGTACACTGAAGCTTTCTTT. It specifies CASSPLGGQTRYTEAFF. This chain joins TRBV28 and TRBJ1-1; tentatively, D is TRBD1 (5 bases). Trimming took off 6 bases at V and 3 bases at J, with 23 bases between the two ends. The germline V gene has CDR1 MDHEN and CDR2 SYDVKM. The CDR3 is 17 residues long.

The chain employs TRBV9 and TRBJ2-4; perhaps TRBD1 as D (5 bases). Trimming pared 4 bases from V and 6 bases from J, leaving 8 bases between. CDR3 length equals 12 residues. The germline gives CDR1 SGDLS, CDR2 YYNGEE. As DNA, the CDR3 is TGTGCCAGCAGCCCCACAGGAAACATTCAGTACTTC. Amino acid sequence: CASSPTGNIQYF.

This clone was seen just once. J is TRBJ2-7 and V is TRBV28; D may correspond to TRBD1 or TRBD2 (6 bases each). Deletions cut 3 bases from V and 6 bases from J, with 21 bases between. Germline CDR1 and CDR2: MDHEN and SYDVKM. The CDR3 extends over 16 amino acids. DNA of the CDR3: TGTGCCAGCAGTTTCATCGGGGGTACAGGGAGGACCGAGCAGTACTTC. Translating it yields CASSFIGGTGRTEQYF.

The chain links TRBV10-3 to TRBJ2-5, with 13 bases fitting TRBD2. Trimming removed 11 bases from V and 5 bases from J; junction bases left unmatched: 8. Germline CDR1 is ENHRY and CDR2 is SYGVKD. The length of the CDR3 is 14 residues. CDR3 sequence reads: CASGTSGTRETQYF. CDR3 nucleotide sequence: TGTGCCTCCGGGACTAGCGGGACGCGGGAGACCCAGTACTTC.

The V gene is TRBV6-5, the J gene TRBJ2-7; possibly TRBD2 for D (5 bases). CDR1 is MNHEY, CDR2 SVGAGI, per germline. This CDR3 region has 14 residues. V lost 6 bases, J lost 0 bases, and 12 bases lay in between. In DNA, the CDR3 is TGTGCCAGCAGAGATACTAGTGTCTCCTACGAGCAGTACTTC. This translates into CASRDTSVSYEQYF.

The V call is TRBV11-2, the J call TRBJ2-5; a possible D gene is TRBD1 (5 bases). The end of the DNA fits TRBJ2-7 better, so the J call may be wrong. The CDR3 consists of 14 residues. Germline V gene lookup returns CDR1 SGHAT and CDR2 FQNNGV. The CDR3 sequence is CASSLADRSYEQYF. CDR3 sequence (DNA): TGTGCCAGCAGCTTAGCCGACAGATCCTACGAGCAGTACTTC.

This rearrangement joins TRBV18 to TRBJ2-1; D ambiguous. V was clipped by 3 bases and J by 6 bases, with 18 bases between them. The CDR3 length is 16 residues. The germline V gene encodes CDR1 KGHSH and CDR2 LQKENI. For the CDR3, the DNA is TGTGCCAGCTCACCTTTCTCGGATTCGACGGTCAATGAGCAGTTCTTC. Its protein product is CASSPFSDSTVNEQFF.

Note on this clone: This sample includes further DNA sequences coding for the same CDR3. The genes are TRBV7-2 and TRBJ2-5; the D gene is possibly TRBD2 (7 bases). This CDR3 contains 14 residues. V was clipped by 0 bases and J by 5 bases, with 10 bases between them. Germline V gives CDR1 SGHTA, CDR2 FQGNSA. The CDR3 DNA reads TGTGCCAGCAGCTTAGCCGGGGGGCCGGAGACCCAGTACTTC. It translates to CASSLAGGPETQYF.

The V call is TRBV10-2, the J call TRBJ2-3; no definite D call. CDR1 WSHSY and CDR2 SAAADI come from the germline V gene. Trimming took 5 bases from V and 10 from J, leaving 13 bases between them. The CDR3 is 12 residues long. The CDR3 bases are TGCGCCAGCAGTCGTGGTGACCAGTCGCAGTATTTT. Translating gives CASSRGDQSQYF.

The CDR3 protein is CASSPSLLASSYNEQFF. CDR3 DNA sequence: TGTGCCAGCAGCCCGTCCCTTCTAGCGAGCTCCTACAATGAGCAGTTCTTC. The V and J genes are TRBV14 and TRBJ2-1; D is possibly TRBD2 (6 bases). Per germline, CDR1 SGHDN and CDR2 FVKESK. The V and J ends lost 4 bases and 0 bases respectively, with 16 bases between them. The CDR3 spans 17 residues.

This clone was seen only once. The chain links TRBV27 to TRBJ2-2, with D perhaps matching TRBD1 (5 bases). Germline CDR1 MNHEY, CDR2 SMNVEV (reference sequence). V lost 7 bases and J lost 0, with 12 bases in between. The CDR3 has 15 residues. Here the CDR3 reads CASTRVGTNTGELFF. Here the CDR3 DNA reads TGTGCCAGCACCAGGGTTGGTACGAACACCGGGGAGCTGTTTTTT.

The J gene is TRBJ2-7, the V gene TRBV5-1, with unresolved D. The CDR3 extends over 16 amino acids. V was clipped by 4 bases and J by 0 bases, with 17 bases between them. Looked up from germline, CDR1 is SGHRS and CDR2 is YFSETQ. The CDR3: CASSQVLDSSSYEQYF. The CDR3 nucleotides are TGCGCCAGCAGCCAGGTGCTCGACTCGAGCTCCTACGAGCAGTACTTC. The complete variable domain, with remaining parts taken from reference TRBV5-1 and TRBJ2-7, reads KAGVTQTPRYLIKTRGQQVTLSCSPISGHRSVSWYQQTPGQGLQFLFEYFSETQRNKGNFPGRFSGRQFSNSRSEMNVSTLELGDSALYLCASSQVLDSSSYEQYFGPGTRLTVT.

V and J are TRBV5-1 and TRBJ2-1; TRBD2 might be the D (5 bases). Germline values: CDR1 SGHRS, CDR2 YFSETQ. The CDR3 sequence is 15 residues long. Trimming stripped 7 bases from V and 2 bases from J, with 16 bases between. CDR3 residues: CASYRSAGAYNEQFF. The CDR3 region has the DNA TGCGCCAGCTATAGGTCCGCGGGCGCCTACAATGAGCAGTTCTTC.

The chain is built from TRBV5-1 and TRBJ1-1, with D perhaps matching TRBD1 (5 bases). V was clipped by 4 bases and J by 5 bases, with 18 bases between them. CDR3 size: 15 residues. The germline CDR1 and CDR2 sequences are SGHRS and YFSETQ. The CDR3 protein is CASSPGPQRSTEAFF. In DNA, the CDR3 is TGCGCCAGCAGCCCGGGACCCCAGAGGTCTACTGAAGCTTTCTTT.

The chain uses TRBV5-1 and TRBJ1-5; D gene ambiguous. Germline lookup yields CDR1 SGHRS and CDR2 YFSETQ. There are 13 residues in the CDR3. With 1 base removed from V and 4 bases from J, the gap between germline ends came to 6 bases. In DNA form, the CDR3 reads TGCGCCAGCAGCTTGAGCCCAAATCAGCCCCAGCATTTT. This sequence encodes CASSLSPNQPQHF.

This clone has a single count. This chain links TRBV5-4 with TRBJ1-4; tentative D call: TRBD1 (6 bases). Trimming left V 0 bases short and J 3 bases short, with 9 bases between. There are 15 residues in the CDR3. Germline V lookup: CDR1 SGHNT, CDR2 YYREEE (reference sequence). The CDR3 sequence is CASSLAGAANEKLFF. In DNA, the CDR3 is TGTGCCAGCAGCTTGGCAGGGGCAGCTAATGAAAAACTGTTTTTT. Variable domain in full (rest from reference TRBV5-4 and TRBJ1-4): ETGVTQSPTHLIKTRGQQVTLRCSSQSGHNTVSWYQQALGQGPQFIFQYYREEENGRGNFPPRFSGLQFPNYSSELNVNALELDDSALYLCASSLAGAANEKLFFGSGTQLSVL.

The CDR3 bases are TGTGCCAGCAGCTTAGTATCCGGCGGAGGAGCTTTCTTT. It codes for CASSLVSGGGAFF. The chain has TRBV7-2 and TRBJ1-1, with D uncertain. Germline CDR1 SGHTA, CDR2 FQGNSA. The ends were cut back, 1 base at V and 10 bases at J, with 13 bases in the middle. This CDR3 contains 13 residues.

This rearrangement joins TRBV28 to TRBJ2-1, with 10 nucleotides matching TRBD2. The CDR3 spans 17 residues. Germline CDR1 is MDHEN and CDR2 is SYDVKM. V was pared by 6 bases and J by 7 bases, with 15 bases of the junction left unmatched. This chain's CDR3 is CASSMPRGASGSNEQFF. In DNA, the CDR3 is TGTGCCAGCAGCATGCCGCGCGGTGCTAGCGGGAGTAATGAGCAGTTCTTC. Complete variable domain (other parts from reference TRBV28 and TRBJ2-1): DVKVTQSSRYLVKRTGEKVFLECVQDMDHENMFWYRQDPGLGLRLIYFSYDVKMKEKGDIPEGYSVSREKKERFSLILESASTNQTSMYLCASSMPRGASGSNEQFFGPGTRLTVL.

The genes are TRBV7-2 and TRBJ2-1; 11 bases fit TRBD2. The V gene's germline CDR1 is SGHTA and CDR2 FQGNSA. V dropped 5 bases and J dropped 3; count of bases not matched to a gene: 6. The CDR3 has 16 amino acids. The CDR3 DNA reads TGTGCCAGCAGCCTTACTAGCGGGAGTATCTACAATGAGCAGTTCTTC. Protein: CASSLTSGSIYNEQFF.